Listed below are T cell receptor beta chains from one sample, sequenced in a study of T cells in Graves' hyperthyroidism and ophthalmopathy. TCRdb independently ran MiXCR on the multiplex PCR reads; one entry per CDR3 protein. The top ten clones hold roughly 6.9% of a sample with around 600,000 distinct CDR3 sequences, about 14% of them seen once. Sequencing was done on a sample of blood. The receptors stem from a woman between 18 and 29 years old with Graves' ophthalmopathy. Each CDR3 is given with its conserved first and last residue. Each record gives: CDR3 DNA, CDR3 protein, clone size, V gene, D gene, J gene. The D gene is left open where the match is weak. Size is stated for part of the rows, as once, few or many counts, or as a class when the clone is expanded.

cdr3_nt: TGTGCCTGGAGTGTGAGCGGTGAGGGAAACGGCTACACCTTC; cdr3_aa: CAWSVSGEGNGYTF; clone_size: many; v_call: TRBV30; d_call: .; j_call: TRBJ1-2
cdr3_nt: TGTGCCAGCAAGGAAAATTCAGATACGCAGTATTTT; cdr3_aa: CASKENSDTQYF; clone_size: .; v_call: TRBV6-1; d_call: .; j_call: TRBJ2-3
cdr3_nt: TGCGCCAGCAGCCAGACTAGCGGGAGTAACAATGAGCAGTACTTC; cdr3_aa: CASSQTSGSNNEQYF; clone_size: .; v_call: TRBV4-3; d_call: TRBD2; j_call: TRBJ2-7
cdr3_nt: TGTGCCAGCAGCACCCCCGGGGGGCATGGCTACACCTTC; cdr3_aa: CASSTPGGHGYTF; clone_size: .; v_call: TRBV6-4; d_call: .; j_call: TRBJ1-2
cdr3_nt: TGTGCCAGTAGTATAGGTCCAGCGGGAGAGAATGAGCAGTTCTTC; cdr3_aa: CASSIGPAGENEQFF; clone_size: many; v_call: TRBV19; d_call: TRBD2; j_call: TRBJ2-1
cdr3_nt: TGTGCCAGCAGCCTTGACCGGAGACAGATCTATGGCTACACCTTC; cdr3_aa: CASSLDRRQIYGYTF; clone_size: many; v_call: TRBV3-1; d_call: .; j_call: TRBJ1-2
cdr3_nt: TGTGCCAGCAGCGAGCGGGCCCCCAAAACCCCCTTAAACAATGAGCAGTTCTTC; cdr3_aa: CASSERAPKTPLNNEQFF; clone_size: many; v_call: TRBV6-1; d_call: .; j_call: TRBJ2-1
cdr3_nt: TGTGCCAGCAGTAACGGGATTGATGAAGCTTTCTTT; cdr3_aa: CASSNGIDEAFF; clone_size: .; v_call: TRBV12-3/TRBV12-4; d_call: .; j_call: TRBJ1-1
cdr3_nt: TGTGCCAGCAGCTCCCCTAGAGGTGAGCAGTTCTTC; cdr3_aa: CASSSPRGEQFF; clone_size: many; v_call: TRBV5-6; d_call: .; j_call: TRBJ2-1
cdr3_nt: TGTGCCAGCTCCTTGAGGAGCTCCCCGGGCGAGCAGTACTTC; cdr3_aa: CASSLRSSPGEQYF; clone_size: many; v_call: TRBV7-8; d_call: .; j_call: TRBJ2-7
cdr3_nt: TGTGCCAGCAGCCTGGGGGCGCTCCCCCACGAGCAGTACTTC; cdr3_aa: CASSLGALPHEQYF; clone_size: many; v_call: TRBV3-1; d_call: .; j_call: TRBJ2-7
cdr3_nt: TGCAGTGCAGCTAGCGGGAGTATCTCCTACGAGCAGTACTTC; cdr3_aa: CSAASGSISYEQYF; clone_size: many; v_call: TRBV20-1; d_call: TRBD2; j_call: TRBJ2-7
cdr3_nt: TGTGCCAGTTCGGGACAGTCGGGAGGCGAGCAGTACTTC; cdr3_aa: CASSGQSGGEQYF; clone_size: .; v_call: TRBV19; d_call: .; j_call: TRBJ2-7
cdr3_nt: TGTGCCAGCAGCGGACTAGGAGAAGAGACCCAGTACTTC; cdr3_aa: CASSGLGEETQYF; clone_size: many; v_call: TRBV9; d_call: .; j_call: TRBJ2-5
cdr3_nt: TGTGCCTGGAGTCCAGGGGATGGCAATCAGCCCCAGCATTTT; cdr3_aa: CAWSPGDGNQPQHF; clone_size: many; v_call: TRBV30; d_call: .; j_call: TRBJ1-5
cdr3_nt: TGTGCCAGCAGTTTGCTCACCCGGACAGGGAGCCCCTATGGCTACACCTTC; cdr3_aa: CASSLLTRTGSPYGYTF; clone_size: many; v_call: TRBV27; d_call: TRBD1; j_call: TRBJ1-2
cdr3_nt: TGTGCCTGGAAGGAAGGAGGGGGAGTGAACACTGAAGCTTTCTTT; cdr3_aa: CAWKEGGGVNTEAFF; clone_size: many; v_call: TRBV30; d_call: .; j_call: TRBJ1-1
cdr3_nt: TGTGCCAGCAGAAATAGCCGACAGGGCACTGAAGCTTTCTTT; cdr3_aa: CASRNSRQGTEAFF; clone_size: many; v_call: TRBV28; d_call: TRBD1; j_call: TRBJ1-1